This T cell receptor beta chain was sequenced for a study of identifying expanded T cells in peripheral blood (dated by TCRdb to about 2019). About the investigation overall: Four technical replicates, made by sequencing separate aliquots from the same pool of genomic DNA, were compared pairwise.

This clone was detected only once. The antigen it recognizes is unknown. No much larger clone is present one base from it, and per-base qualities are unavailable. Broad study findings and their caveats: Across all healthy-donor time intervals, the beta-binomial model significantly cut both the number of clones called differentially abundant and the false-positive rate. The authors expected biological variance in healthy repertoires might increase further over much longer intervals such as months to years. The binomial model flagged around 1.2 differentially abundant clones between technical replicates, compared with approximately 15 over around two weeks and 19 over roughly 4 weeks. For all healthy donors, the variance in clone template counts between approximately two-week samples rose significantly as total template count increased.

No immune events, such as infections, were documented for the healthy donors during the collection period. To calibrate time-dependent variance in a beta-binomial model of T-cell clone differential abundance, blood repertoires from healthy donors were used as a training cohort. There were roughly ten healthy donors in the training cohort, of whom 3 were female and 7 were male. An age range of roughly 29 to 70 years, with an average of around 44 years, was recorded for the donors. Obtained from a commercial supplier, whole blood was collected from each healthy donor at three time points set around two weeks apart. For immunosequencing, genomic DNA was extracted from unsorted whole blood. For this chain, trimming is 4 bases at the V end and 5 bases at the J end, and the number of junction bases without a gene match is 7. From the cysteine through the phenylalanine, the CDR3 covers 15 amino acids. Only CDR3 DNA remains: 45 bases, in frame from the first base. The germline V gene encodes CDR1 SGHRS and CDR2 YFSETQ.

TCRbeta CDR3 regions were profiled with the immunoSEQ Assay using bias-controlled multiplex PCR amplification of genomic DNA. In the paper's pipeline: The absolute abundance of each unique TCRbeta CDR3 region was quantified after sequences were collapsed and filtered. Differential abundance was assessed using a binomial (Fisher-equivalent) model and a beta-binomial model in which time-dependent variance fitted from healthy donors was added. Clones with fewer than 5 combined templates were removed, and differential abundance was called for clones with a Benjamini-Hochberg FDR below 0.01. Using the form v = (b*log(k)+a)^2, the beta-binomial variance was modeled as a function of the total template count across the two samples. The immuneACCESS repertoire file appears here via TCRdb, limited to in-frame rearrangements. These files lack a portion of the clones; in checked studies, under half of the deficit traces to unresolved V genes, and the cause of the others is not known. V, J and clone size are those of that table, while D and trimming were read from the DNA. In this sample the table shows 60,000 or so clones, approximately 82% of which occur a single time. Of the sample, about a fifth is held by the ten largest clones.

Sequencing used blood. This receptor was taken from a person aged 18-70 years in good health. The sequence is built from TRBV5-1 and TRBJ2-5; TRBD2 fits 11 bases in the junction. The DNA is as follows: TGCGCCAGCAGCCAGCTAGCGGGGGGCAGGGAGACCCAGTACTTC. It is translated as CASSQLAGGRETQYF.